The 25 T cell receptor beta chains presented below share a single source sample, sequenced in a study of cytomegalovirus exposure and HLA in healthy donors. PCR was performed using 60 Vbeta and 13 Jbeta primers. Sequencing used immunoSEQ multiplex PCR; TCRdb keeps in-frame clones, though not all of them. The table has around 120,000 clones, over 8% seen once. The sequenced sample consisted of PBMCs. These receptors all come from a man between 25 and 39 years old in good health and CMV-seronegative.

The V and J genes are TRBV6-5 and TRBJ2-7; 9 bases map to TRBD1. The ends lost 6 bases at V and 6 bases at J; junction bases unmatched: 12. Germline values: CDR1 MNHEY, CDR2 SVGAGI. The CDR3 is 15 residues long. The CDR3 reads CASSSAGTGNREQYF. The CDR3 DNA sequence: TGTGCCAGCAGCTCGGCCGGGACAGGGAATCGCGAGCAGTACTTC.

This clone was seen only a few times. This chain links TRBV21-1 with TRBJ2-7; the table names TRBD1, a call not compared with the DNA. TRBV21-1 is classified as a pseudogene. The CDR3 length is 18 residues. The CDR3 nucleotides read TGTGCCAGCAGCAACGGACAGGGGGCGATAAGGTTGTCCTACGAGCAGTACTTC. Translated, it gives CASSNGQGAIRLSYEQYF.

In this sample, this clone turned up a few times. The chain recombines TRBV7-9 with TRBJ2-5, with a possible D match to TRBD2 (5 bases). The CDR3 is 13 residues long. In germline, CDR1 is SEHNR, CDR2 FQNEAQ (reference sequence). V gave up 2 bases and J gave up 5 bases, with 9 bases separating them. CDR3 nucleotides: TGTGCCAGCAGCTTAAACGGGGAGGAGACCCAGTACTTC. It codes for CASSLNGEETQYF. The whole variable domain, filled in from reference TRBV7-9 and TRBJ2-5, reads DTGVSQNPRHKITKRGQNVTFRCDPISEHNRLYWYRQTLGQGPEFLTYFQNEAQLEKSRLLSDRFSAERPKGSFSTLEIQRTEQGDSAMYLCASSLNGEETQYFGPGTRLLVL.

In nucleotides, the CDR3 is TGTGCCAGCAGTCGGGACAACAATCAGCCCCAGCATTTT. Translation gives CASSRDNNQPQHF. The rearrangement uses TRBV2 and TRBJ1-5, with D perhaps TRBD1 (6 bases). CDR1 and CDR2 (germline): SNHLY, FYNNEI. The CDR3 is made up of 13 amino acids. Deletions cut 5 bases from V and 3 bases from J, with 8 bases between.

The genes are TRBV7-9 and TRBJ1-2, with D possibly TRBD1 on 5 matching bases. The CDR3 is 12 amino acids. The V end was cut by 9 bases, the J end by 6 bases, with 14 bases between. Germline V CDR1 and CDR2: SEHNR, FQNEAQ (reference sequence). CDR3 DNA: TGTGCCAGTTGGGGCCAGGCCCATGGCTACACCTTC. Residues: CASWGQAHGYTF. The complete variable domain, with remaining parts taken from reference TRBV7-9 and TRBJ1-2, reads DTGVSQNPRHKITKRGQNVTFRCDPISEHNRLYWYRQTLGQGPEFLTYFQNEAQLEKSRLLSDRFSAERPKGSFSTLEIQRTEQGDSAMYLCASWGQAHGYTFGSGTRLTVV.

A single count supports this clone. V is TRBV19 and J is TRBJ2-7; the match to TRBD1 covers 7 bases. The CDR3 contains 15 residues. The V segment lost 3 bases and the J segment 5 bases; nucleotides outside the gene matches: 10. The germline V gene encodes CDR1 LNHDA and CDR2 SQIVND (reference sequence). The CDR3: CASSMERKGGNEQYF. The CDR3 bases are TGTGCCAGTAGTATGGAACGGAAAGGGGGCAACGAGCAGTACTTC.

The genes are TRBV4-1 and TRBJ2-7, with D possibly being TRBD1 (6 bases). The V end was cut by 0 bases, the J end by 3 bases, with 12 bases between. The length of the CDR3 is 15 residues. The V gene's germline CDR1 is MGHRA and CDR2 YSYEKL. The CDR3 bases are TGCGCCAGCAGCCAAGAGGCAGGGGCTAACTACGAGCAGTACTTC. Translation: CASSQEAGANYEQYF.

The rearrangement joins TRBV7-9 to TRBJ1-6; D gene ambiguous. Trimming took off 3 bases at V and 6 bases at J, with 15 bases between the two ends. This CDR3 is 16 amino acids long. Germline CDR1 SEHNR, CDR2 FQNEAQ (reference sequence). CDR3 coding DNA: TGTGCCAGCAGCTTGGGAGCCGGAACGGGTAATTCACCCCTCCACTTT. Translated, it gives CASSLGAGTGNSPLHF.

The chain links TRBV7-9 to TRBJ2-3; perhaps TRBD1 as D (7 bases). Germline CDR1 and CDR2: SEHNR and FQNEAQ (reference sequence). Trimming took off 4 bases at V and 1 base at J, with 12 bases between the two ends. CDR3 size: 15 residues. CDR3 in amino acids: CASSSGDRRTDTQYF. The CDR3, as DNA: TGTGCCAGCAGCTCGGGGGACAGACGCACAGATACGCAGTATTTT.

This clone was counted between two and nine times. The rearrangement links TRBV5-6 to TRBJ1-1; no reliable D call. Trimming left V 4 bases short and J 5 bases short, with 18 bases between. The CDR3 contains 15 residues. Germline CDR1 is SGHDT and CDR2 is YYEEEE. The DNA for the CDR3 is TGTGCCAGCAGCCCCGACCGGGAATTAGAGACTGAAGCTTTCTTT. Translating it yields CASSPDRELETEAFF.

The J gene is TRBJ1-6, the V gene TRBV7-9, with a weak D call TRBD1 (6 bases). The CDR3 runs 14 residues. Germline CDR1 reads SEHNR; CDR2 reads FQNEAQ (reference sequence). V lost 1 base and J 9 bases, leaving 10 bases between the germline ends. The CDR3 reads CASSLGTDGSPLHF. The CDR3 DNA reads TGTGCCAGCAGCTTAGGGACAGACGGTTCACCCCTCCACTTT.

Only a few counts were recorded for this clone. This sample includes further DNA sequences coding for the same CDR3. As DNA, the CDR3 is TGCGCCAGCAGCTTGGCCACGGGACATAACACAGATACGCAGTATTTT. Amino acid sequence: CASSLATGHNTDTQYF. The V call is TRBV5-1, the J call TRBJ2-3; tentatively, D is TRBD1 (6 bases). CDR3 size: 16 residues. Germline lookup yields CDR1 SGHRS and CDR2 YFSETQ. V gave up 0 bases and J gave up 2 bases, with 13 bases separating them. Full variable domain (missing parts from reference TRBV5-1 and TRBJ2-3): KAGVTQTPRYLIKTRGQQVTLSCSPISGHRSVSWYQQTPGQGLQFLFEYFSETQRNKGNFPGRFSGRQFSNSRSEMNVSTLELGDSALYLCASSLATGHNTDTQYFGPGTRLTVL.

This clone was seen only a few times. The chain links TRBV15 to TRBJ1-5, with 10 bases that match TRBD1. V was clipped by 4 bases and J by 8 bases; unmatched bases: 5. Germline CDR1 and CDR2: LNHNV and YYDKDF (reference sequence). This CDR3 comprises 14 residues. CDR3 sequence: CATSKGQGFEPQHF. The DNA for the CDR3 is TGTGCCACCAGCAAGGGACAGGGGTTTGAGCCCCAGCATTTT.

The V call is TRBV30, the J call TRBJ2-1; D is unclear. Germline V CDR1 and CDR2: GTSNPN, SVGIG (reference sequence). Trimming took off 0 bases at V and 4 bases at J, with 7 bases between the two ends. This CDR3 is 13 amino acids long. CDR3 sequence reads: CAWSVLAYNEQFF. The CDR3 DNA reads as TGTGCCTGGAGTGTACTCGCATACAATGAGCAGTTCTTC.

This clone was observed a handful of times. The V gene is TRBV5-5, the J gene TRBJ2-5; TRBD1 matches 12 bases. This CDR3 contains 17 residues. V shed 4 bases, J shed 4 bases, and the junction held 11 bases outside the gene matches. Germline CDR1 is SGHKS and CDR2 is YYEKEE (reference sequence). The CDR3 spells CASSDNPGQGAVETQYF. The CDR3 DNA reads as TGTGCCAGCAGCGACAATCCGGGACAGGGGGCTGTAGAGACCCAGTACTTC.

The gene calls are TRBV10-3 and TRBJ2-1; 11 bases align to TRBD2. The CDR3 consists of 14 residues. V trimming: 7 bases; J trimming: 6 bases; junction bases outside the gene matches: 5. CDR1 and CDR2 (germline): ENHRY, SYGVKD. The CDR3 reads CAINTGTSGNEQFF. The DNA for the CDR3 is TGTGCCATCAATACCGGGACTAGCGGCAATGAGCAGTTCTTC.

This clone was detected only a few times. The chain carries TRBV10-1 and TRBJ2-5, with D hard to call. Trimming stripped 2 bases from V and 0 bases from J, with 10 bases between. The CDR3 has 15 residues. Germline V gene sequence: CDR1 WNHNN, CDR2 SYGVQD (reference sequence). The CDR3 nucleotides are TGCGCCAGCAGTGAGCCAGATTGGTACCAAGAGACCCAGTACTTC. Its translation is CASSEPDWYQETQYF.

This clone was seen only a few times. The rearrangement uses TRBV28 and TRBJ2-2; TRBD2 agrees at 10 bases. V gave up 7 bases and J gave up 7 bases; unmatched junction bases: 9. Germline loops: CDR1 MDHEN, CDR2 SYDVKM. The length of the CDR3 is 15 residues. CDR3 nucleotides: TGTGCCAGCAACAGCGGGAGGGCCCGAAGCGGGGAGCTGTTTTTT. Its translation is CASNSGRARSGELFF. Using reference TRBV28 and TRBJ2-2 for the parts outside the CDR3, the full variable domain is DVKVTQSSRYLVKRTGEKVFLECVQDMDHENMFWYRQDPGLGLRLIYFSYDVKMKEKGDIPEGYSVSREKKERFSLILESASTNQTSMYLCASNSGRARSGELFFGEGSRLTVL.

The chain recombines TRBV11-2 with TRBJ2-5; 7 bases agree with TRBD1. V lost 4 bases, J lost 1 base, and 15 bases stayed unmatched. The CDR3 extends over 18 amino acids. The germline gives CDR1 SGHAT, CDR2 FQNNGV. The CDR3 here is CASSSYGTARYGQETQYF. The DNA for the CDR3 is TGTGCCAGCAGCTCGTATGGGACAGCGAGATATGGCCAAGAGACCCAGTACTTC.

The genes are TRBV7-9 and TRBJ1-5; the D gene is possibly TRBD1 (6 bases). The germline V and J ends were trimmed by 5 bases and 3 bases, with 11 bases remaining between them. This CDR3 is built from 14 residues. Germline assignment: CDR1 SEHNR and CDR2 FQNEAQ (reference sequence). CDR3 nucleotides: TGTGCCAGCAGCCCCCGACAGGCCAATCAGCCCCAGCATTTT. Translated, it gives CASSPRQANQPQHF.

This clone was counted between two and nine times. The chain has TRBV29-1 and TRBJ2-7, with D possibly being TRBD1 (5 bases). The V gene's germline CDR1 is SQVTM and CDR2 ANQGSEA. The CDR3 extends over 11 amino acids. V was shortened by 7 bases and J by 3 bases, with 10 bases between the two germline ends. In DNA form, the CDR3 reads TGCAGCGCCCCCAGGGACTACGAGCAGTACTTC. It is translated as CSAPRDYEQYF.

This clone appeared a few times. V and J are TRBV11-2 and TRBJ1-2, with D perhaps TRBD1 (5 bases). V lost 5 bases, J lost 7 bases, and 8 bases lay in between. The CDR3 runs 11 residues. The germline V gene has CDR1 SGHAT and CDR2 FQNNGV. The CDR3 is CASSPGSGYTF. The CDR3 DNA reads TGTGCCAGCAGCCCAGGGTCTGGCTACACCTTC. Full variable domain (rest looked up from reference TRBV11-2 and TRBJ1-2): EAGVAQSPRYKIIEKRQSVAFWCNPISGHATLYWYQQILGQGPKLLIQFQNNGVVDDSQLPKDRFSAERLKGVDSTLKIQPAKLEDSAVYLCASSPGSGYTFGSGTRLTVV.

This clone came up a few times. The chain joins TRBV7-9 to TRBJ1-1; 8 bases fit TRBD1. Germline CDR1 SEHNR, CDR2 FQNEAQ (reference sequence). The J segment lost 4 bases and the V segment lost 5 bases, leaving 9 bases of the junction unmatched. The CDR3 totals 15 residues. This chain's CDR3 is CASSGDQGAGTEAFF. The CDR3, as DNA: TGTGCCAGCAGCGGAGATCAGGGGGCGGGCACTGAAGCTTTCTTT.

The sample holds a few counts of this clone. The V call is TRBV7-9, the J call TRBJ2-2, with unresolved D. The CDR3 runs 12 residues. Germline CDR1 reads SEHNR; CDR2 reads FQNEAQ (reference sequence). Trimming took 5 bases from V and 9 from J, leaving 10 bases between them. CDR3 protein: CASSPPGWELFF. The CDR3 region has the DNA TGTGCCAGCAGCCCCCCGGGTTGGGAGCTGTTTTTT.

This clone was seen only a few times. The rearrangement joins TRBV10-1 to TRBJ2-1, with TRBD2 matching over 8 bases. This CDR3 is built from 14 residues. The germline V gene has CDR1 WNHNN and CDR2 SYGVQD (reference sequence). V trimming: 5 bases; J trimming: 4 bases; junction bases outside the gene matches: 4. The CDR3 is CASSSGTRYNEQFF. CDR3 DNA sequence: TGCGCCAGCAGTTCCGGGACTAGGTACAATGAGCAGTTCTTC.